This TCR beta chain was identified during a study of OX40 agonist ivuxolimab in advanced cancers. Study in general: The study gave patients intravenous ivuxolimab at 0.01 to 10 mg/kg every 2 weeks. Participants averaged about 60 years of age (range roughly 23 to 79) and were around 80% male. Points from the study as a whole: Expanded peripheral T cells had an undetermined antigen specificity. On average, a greater number of expanded clones characterised CD8+ T cells relative to CD4+.

The CDR3 extends over 15 amino acids. The V gene lost 4 bases and the J gene lost 7 bases, with 19 bases spanning the gap. CDR1 SGHNT and CDR2 YYREEE come from the germline V gene (reference sequence). Details on this clone: What it recognizes is unknown.

TCRdb's table, derived via immunoSEQ multiplex PCR, lists solely in-frame clones and lacks some. Counted here are approximately 50,000 clones, about 82% occurring once; the ten biggest clones make up roughly 3.9%. Here the sequenced sample was CD4+ or CD8+ T cells sorted from blood, taken in a trial of the OX40 agonist ivuxolimab. The origin of this receptor is an adult with an advanced solid tumor such as melanoma, head and neck, liver or kidney cancer. The chain joins TRBV5-4 to TRBJ2-3; no reliable D call. Here the CDR3 reads CASSPQLHAGYTQYF. CDR3 sequence (DNA): TGTGCCAGCAGCCCTCAACTCCACGCAGGATATACGCAGTATTTT.